The next 12 T cell receptor beta chains were all read from a single sample in a study of T-cell reconstitution after alpha-beta-depleted transplantation in children. The library targeted TCRbeta and was prepared with unique molecular identifiers. MiXCR was run by TCRdb on the PCR reads, yielding one entry per CDR3 protein. Of hundreds of thousands of distinct CDR3 sequences listed, 16% are singletons. The sample in question was PBMCs from the stem cell graft donor, obtained from the stem cell graft. Receptor source: a human donor who donated a stem cell graft to a child with acute myeloid leukemia.

Many counts were recorded for this clonotype. This chain connects TRBV7-2 to TRBJ2-3; no firm D call. The CDR3 contains 16 residues. Trimming removed 1 base at V and 3 bases at J, with 14 bases between. CDR1 and CDR2 from the germline V gene are SGHTA and FQGNSA. The CDR3 coding sequence is TGTGCCAGCAGCTTAGTGGTGGGCTTTGGTACAGATACGCAGTATTTT. Translation gives CASSLVVGFGTDTQYF.

This clonotype has a count of ten or more. The chain has TRBV20-1 and TRBJ1-6; D not resolved. This CDR3 region has 16 residues. Germline V gene data show CDR1 as DFQATT and CDR2 as SNEGSKA (reference sequence). With 1 base removed from V and 7 bases from J, the gap between germline ends came to 17 bases. CDR3 amino acids: CSARVLKNSINSPLHF. In DNA form, the CDR3 reads TGCAGTGCTAGAGTTCTTAAAAACAGTATCAATTCACCCCTCCACTTT.

This clonotype has at least ten counts. The chain has TRBV29-1 and TRBJ2-3; 11 nucleotides agree with TRBD2. The CDR3 extends over 13 amino acids. The junction had 9 bases not matched to a gene; V was cut back by 7 bases and J by 9 bases. Germline assignment: CDR1 SQVTM and CDR2 ANQGSEA. CDR3 region: CSADLAGGGTQYF. Here the CDR3 DNA reads TGCAGCGCCGACCTAGCGGGGGGAGGAACGCAGTATTTT.

The rearrangement links TRBV24-1 to TRBJ2-1; TRBD2 aligns across 9 bases. The V gene end was trimmed by 8 bases and the J gene end by 3 bases; junction bases not matched to a gene: 7. This CDR3 has 15 amino acids. Germline CDR1 and CDR2: KGHDR and SFDVKD. The CDR3 loop is CATKDSGGLYNEQFF. CDR3 coding DNA: TGTGCCACCAAGGATAGCGGGGGCCTCTACAATGAGCAGTTCTTC.

This clonotype was detected only a few times. The CDR3: CASSADRVSRGYTF. Here the CDR3 DNA reads TGTGCCAGCAGCGCGGACAGGGTATCCCGCGGCTACACCTTC. The rearrangement joins TRBV11-2 to TRBJ1-2; 8 nucleotides agree with TRBD1. The junction had 10 bases not matched to a gene; V was cut back by 5 bases and J by 8 bases. CDR1 and CDR2 (germline): SGHAT, FQNNGV. This CDR3 region has 14 residues.

This clonotype appeared a few times. The CDR3 DNA reads TGTGCCAGCAGTTTTACCGTAGGGATTTTCCTGGCCGGGGAGCTGTTTTTT. As protein: CASSFTVGIFLAGELFF. V is TRBV27 and J is TRBJ2-2; D not certain. The CDR3 sequence is 17 residues long. The V end lost 3 bases, the J end lost 6 bases, and 20 bases lay between the germline ends. The germline gives CDR1 MNHEY, CDR2 SMNVEV (reference sequence).

The chain joins TRBV5-1 to TRBJ1-2; TRBD1 agrees at 8 bases. Germline trimming cut 4 bases from V and 3 bases from J; bases unmatched to any gene: 11. Germline loops: CDR1 SGHRS, CDR2 YFSETQ. The CDR3 totals 16 residues. The CDR3 region has the DNA TGCGCCAGCAGCCCGGGAGGGACAGGCTCTCACTATGGCTACACCTTC. Its translation: CASSPGGTGSHYGYTF. Based on the CDR3 plus reference TRBV5-1 and TRBJ1-2, the full variable domain is KAGVTQTPRYLIKTRGQQVTLSCSPISGHRSVSWYQQTPGQGLQFLFEYFSETQRNKGNFPGRFSGRQFSNSRSEMNVSTLELGDSALYLCASSPGGTGSHYGYTFGSGTRLTVV.

At least ten counts were recorded for this clonotype. The chain carries TRBV29-1 and TRBJ2-2; a weak D match, TRBD2 (5 bases). This CDR3 contains 12 residues. V was trimmed by 6 bases and J by 0 bases, leaving 5 bases between them. In germline, CDR1 is SQVTM, CDR2 ANQGSEA. The CDR3 nucleotides are TGCAGCGTGCGGGCGAACACCGGGGAGCTGTTTTTT. It translates to CSVRANTGELFF.

Details on this clonotype: It may be a read error: a sequence one base away is much more abundant. V gene TRBV7-2 combines with J gene TRBJ1-1; D ambiguous. The CDR3 runs to 13 residues. CDR1 and CDR2 from the germline V gene are SGHTA and FQGNSA. The CDR3 reads CASSPTREAEDFF. CDR3 sequence (DNA): TGTGCCAGCAGCCCCACGAGGGAGGCTGAAGATTTCTTT.

This clonotype was counted between two and nine times. This CDR3 reads CASSLGDRANFNQPQHF. CDR3 coding DNA: TGTGCCAGCAGCTTAGGGGACAGGGCTAACTTCAATCAGCCCCAGCATTTT. This sequence joins TRBV7-9 and TRBJ1-5; TRBD1 agrees at 9 bases. CDR3 length: 17 residues. Losses at the gene ends were 1 base for V and 3 bases for J; bases not matched to a gene: 7. Per germline, CDR1 SEHNR and CDR2 FQNEAQ (reference sequence).

This clonotype was recorded at least ten times. V is TRBV12-3 or TRBV12-4 and J is TRBJ2-5; 7 bases fit TRBD2. The trim removed 7 bases at V and 5 bases at J, leaving 1 base unmatched. This CDR3 is built from 11 residues. Here the CDR3 reads CASTGGETQYF. The CDR3 DNA is TGTGCCAGCACCGGGGGGGAGACCCAGTACTTC.

This clonotype was recorded at least ten times. The chain uses TRBV20-1 and TRBJ2-5; D is possibly TRBD1 or TRBD2 (5 bases each). Trimming pared 5 bases from V and 0 bases from J, leaving 13 bases between. CDR1 is DFQATT and CDR2 is SNEGSKA in the germline V gene (reference sequence). The CDR3 is 14 residues long. The CDR3 nucleotides read TGCAGTGCTTCCGGGGACCGGTACCAAGAGACCCAGTACTTC. This encodes CSASGDRYQETQYF.